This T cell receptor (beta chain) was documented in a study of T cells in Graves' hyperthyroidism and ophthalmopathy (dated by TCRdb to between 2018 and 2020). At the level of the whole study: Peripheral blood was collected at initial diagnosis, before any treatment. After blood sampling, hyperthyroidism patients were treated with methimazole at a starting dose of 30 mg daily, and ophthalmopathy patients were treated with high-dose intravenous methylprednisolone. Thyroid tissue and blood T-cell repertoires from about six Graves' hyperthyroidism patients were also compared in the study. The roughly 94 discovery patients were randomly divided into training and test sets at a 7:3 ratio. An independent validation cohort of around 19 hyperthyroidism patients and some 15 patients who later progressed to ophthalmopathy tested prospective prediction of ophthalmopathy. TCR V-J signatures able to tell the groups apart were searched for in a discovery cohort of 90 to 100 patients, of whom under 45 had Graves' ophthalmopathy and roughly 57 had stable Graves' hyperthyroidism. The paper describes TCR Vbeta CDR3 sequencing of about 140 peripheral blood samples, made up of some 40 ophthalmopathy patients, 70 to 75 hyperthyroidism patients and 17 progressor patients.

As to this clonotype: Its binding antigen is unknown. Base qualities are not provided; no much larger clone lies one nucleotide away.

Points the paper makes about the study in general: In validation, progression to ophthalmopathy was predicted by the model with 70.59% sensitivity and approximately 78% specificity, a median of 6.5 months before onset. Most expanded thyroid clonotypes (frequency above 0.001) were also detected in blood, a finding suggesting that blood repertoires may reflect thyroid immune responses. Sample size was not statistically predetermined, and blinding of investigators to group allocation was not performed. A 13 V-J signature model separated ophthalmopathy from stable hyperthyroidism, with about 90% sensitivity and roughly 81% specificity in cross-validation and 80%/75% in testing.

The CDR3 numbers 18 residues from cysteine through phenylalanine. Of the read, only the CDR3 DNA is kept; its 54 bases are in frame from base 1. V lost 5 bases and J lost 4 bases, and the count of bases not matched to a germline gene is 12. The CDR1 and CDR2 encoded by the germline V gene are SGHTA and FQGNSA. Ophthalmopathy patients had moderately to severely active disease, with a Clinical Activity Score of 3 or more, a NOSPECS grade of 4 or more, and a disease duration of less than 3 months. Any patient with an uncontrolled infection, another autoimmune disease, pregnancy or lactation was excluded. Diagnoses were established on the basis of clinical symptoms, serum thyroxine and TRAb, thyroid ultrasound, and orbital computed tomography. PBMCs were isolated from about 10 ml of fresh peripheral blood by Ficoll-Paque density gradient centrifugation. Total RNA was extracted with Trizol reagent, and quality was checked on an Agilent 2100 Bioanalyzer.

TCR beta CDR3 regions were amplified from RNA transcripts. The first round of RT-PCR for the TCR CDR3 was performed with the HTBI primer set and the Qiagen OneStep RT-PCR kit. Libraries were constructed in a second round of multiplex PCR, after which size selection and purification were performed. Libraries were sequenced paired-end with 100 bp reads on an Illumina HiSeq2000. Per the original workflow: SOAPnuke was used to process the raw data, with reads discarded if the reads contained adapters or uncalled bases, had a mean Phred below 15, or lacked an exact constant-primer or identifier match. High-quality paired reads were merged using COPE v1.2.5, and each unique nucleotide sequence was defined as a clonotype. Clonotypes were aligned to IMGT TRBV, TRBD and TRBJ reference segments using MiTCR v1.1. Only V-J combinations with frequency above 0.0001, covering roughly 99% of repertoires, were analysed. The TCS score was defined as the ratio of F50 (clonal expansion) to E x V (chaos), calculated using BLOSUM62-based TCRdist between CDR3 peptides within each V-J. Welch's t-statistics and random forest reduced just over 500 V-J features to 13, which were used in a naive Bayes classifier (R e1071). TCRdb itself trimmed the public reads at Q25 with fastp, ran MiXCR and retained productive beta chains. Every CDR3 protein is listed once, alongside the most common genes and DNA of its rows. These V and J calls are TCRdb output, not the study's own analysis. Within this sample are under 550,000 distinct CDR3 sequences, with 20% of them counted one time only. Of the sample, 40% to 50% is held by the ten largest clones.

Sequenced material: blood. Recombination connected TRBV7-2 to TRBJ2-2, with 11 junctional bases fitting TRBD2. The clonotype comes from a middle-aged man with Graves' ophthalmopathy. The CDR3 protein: CASSPLGGLAGGTGELFF. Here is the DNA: TGTGCCAGCAGCCCCCTGGGGGGGCTAGCGGGAGGCACCGGGGAGCTGTTTTTT.